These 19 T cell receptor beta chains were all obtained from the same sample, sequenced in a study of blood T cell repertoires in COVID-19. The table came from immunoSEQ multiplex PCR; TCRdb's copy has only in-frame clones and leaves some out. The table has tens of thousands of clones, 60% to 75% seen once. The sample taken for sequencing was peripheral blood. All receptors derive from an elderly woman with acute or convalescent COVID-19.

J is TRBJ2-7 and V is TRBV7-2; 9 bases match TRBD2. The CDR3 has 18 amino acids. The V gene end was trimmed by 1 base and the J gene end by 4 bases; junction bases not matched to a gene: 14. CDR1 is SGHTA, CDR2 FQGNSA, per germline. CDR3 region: CASSLVSGGRGGYYEQYF. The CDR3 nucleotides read TGTGCCAGCAGCTTAGTTAGCGGGGGAAGGGGAGGATATTACGAGCAGTACTTC.

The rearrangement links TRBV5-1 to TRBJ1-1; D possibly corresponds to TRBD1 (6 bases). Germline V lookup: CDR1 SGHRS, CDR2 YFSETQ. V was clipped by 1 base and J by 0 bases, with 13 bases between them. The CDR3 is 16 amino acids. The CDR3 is CASSLLAGALNTEAFF. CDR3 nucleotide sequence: TGCGCCAGCAGCTTGCTAGCAGGGGCCTTGAACACTGAAGCTTTCTTT.

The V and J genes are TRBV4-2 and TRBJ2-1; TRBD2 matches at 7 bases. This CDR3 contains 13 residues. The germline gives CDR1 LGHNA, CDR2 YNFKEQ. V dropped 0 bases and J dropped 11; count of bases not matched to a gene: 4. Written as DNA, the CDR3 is TGTGCCAGCAGCCAAGATCCGCGGGAGAAGCAGTTCTTC. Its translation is CASSQDPREKQFF.

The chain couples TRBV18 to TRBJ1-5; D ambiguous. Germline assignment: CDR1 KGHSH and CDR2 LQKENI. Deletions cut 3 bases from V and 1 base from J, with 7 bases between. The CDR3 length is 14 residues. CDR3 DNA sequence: TGTGCCAGCTCACCCGCAGGAAGCAATCAGCCCCAGCATTTT. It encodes CASSPAGSNQPQHF.

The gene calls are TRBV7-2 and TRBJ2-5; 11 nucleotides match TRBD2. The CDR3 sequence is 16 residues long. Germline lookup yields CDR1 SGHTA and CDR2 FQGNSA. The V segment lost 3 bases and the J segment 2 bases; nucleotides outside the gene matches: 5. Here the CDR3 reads CASSLGLAGGQETQYF. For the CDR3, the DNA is TGTGCCAGCAGCTTGGGCTTAGCGGGAGGGCAAGAGACCCAGTACTTC. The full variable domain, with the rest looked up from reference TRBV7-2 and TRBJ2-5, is GAGVSQSPSNKVTEKGKDVELRCDPISGHTALYWYRQSLGQGLEFLIYFQGNSAPDKSGLPSDRFSAERTGGSVSTLTIQRTQQEDSAVYLCASSLGLAGGQETQYFGPGTRLLVL.

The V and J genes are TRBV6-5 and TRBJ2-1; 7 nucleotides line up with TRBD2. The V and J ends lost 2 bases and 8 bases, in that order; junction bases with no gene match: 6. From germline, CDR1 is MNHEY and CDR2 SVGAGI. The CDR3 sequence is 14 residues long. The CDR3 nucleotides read TGTGCCAGCAGTTACAACGGACTAGTAGATGAGCAGTTCTTC. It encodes CASSYNGLVDEQFF.

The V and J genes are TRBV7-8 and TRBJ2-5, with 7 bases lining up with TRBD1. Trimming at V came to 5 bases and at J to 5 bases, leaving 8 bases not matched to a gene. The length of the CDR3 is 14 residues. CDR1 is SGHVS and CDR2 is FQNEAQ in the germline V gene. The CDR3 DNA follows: TGTGCCAGCAGCATCGACAGGGTGCTGGAGACCCAGTACTTC. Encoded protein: CASSIDRVLETQYF.

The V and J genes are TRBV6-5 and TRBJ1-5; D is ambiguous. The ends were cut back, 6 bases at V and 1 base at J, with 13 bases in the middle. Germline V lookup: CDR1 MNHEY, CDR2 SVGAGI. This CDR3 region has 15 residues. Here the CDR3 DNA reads TGTGCCAGCAGACGACGTCGGGAAAGCAATCAGCCCCAGCATTTT. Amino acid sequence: CASRRRRESNQPQHF.

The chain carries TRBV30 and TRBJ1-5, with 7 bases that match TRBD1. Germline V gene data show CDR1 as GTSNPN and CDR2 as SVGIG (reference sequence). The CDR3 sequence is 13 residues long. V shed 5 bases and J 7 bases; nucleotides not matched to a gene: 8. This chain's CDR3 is CAWGTGVGQPQHF. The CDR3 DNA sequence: TGTGCCTGGGGTACAGGGGTGGGGCAGCCCCAGCATTTT.

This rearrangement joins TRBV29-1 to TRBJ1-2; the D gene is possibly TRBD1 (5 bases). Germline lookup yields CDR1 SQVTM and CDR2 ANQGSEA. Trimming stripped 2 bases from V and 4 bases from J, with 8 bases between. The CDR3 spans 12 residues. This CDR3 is CSVESTVYGYTF. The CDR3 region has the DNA TGCAGCGTTGAATCGACAGTCTATGGCTACACCTTC.

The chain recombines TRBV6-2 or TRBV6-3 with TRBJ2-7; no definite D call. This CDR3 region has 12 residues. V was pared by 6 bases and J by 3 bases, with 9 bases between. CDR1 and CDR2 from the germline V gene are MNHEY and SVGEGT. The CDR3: CASSQAGYEQYF. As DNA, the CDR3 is TGTGCCAGCAGCCAGGCAGGCTACGAGCAGTACTTC.

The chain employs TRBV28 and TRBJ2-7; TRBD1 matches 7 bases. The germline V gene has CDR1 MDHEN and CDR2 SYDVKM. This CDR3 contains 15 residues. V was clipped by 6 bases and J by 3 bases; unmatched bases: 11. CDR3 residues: CASSRPGRGYYEQYF. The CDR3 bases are TGTGCCAGCAGCCGCCCGGGCAGGGGGTACTACGAGCAGTACTTC.

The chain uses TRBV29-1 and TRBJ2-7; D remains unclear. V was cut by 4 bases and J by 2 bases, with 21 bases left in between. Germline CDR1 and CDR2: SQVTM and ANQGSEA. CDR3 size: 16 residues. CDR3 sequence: CSVARRGVRKPYEQYF. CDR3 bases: TGCAGCGTTGCCAGGCGTGGCGTCCGGAAACCCTACGAGCAGTACTTC.

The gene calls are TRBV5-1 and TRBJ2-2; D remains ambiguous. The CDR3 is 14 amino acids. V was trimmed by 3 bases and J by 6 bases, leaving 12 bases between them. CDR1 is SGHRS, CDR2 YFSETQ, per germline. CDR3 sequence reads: CASSSRAGSGELFF. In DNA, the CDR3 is TGCGCCAGCAGCTCTAGAGCTGGATCCGGGGAGCTGTTTTTT.

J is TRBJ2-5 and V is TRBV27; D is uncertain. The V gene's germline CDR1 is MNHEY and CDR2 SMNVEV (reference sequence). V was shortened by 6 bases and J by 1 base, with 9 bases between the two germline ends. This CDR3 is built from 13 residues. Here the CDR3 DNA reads TGTGCCAGCAGCAGAATCACCCAAGAGACCCAGTACTTC. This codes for CASSRITQETQYF.

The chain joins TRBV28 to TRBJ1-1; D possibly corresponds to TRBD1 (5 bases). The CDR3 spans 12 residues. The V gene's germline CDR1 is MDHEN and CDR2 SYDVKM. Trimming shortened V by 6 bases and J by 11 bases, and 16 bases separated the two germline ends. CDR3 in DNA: TGTGCCAGCAGACTCCGGGACTTAGCGGCTTTCTTT. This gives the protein CASRLRDLAAFF.

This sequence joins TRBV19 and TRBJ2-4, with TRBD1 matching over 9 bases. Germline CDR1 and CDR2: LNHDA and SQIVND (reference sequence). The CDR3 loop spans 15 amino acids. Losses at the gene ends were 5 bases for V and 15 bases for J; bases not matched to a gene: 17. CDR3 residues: CASSPRPGQGFSMYF. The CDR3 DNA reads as TGTGCCAGTAGTCCCAGACCGGGACAGGGTTTTTCTATGTACTTC.

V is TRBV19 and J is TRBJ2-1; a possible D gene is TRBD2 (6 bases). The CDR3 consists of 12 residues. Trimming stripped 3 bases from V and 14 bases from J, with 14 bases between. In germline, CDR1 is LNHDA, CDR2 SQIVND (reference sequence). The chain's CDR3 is CASSIWRDYEFF. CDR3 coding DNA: TGTGCCAGTAGTATTTGGAGGGATTATGAGTTCTTC.

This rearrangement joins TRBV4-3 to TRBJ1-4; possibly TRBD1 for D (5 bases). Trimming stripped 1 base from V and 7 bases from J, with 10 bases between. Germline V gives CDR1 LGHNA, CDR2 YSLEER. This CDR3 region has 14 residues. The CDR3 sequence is CASSQGGGSEKLFF. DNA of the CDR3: TGCGCCAGCAGCCAAGGGGGGGGGAGTGAAAAACTGTTTTTT.